The source of this T cell receptor (beta chain) is a study of T cell responses to AZD1222 COVID-19 vaccine. V lost 6 bases to trimming and J lost 5 bases; unmatched junction nucleotides: 7. Germline-derived CDR1 and CDR2 are LNHDA and SQIVND (reference sequence). The CDR3 totals 14 residues. Using immunoSEQ multiplex PCR, the repertoire was profiled, and TCRdb retains in-frame clones only, with some absent. The repertoire includes some 150,000 clones, approximately 78% of them detected once, and roughly 4.5% sits in the top ten. The sequenced sample was peripheral blood, obtained on day 0 of MenACWY control vaccination. This sequence was found in an adult in good health. This sequence joins TRBV19 and TRBJ1-2; 9 bases are shared with TRBD1. The CDR3 region is CASRDRGLSYGYTF. The CDR3, as DNA: TGTGCCAGTAGGGACAGGGGATTATCTTATGGCTACACCTTC.